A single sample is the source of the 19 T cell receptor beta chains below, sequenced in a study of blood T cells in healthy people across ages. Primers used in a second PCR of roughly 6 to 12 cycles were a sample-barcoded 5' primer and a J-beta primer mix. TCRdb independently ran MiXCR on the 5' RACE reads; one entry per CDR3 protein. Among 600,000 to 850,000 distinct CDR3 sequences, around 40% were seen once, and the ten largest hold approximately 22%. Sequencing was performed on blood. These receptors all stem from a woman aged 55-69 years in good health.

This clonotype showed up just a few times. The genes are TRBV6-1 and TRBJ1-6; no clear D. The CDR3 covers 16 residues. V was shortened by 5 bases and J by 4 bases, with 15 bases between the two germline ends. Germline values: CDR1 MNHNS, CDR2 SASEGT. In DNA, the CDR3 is TGTGCCAGCAGTACTGACGGAGGAGCGTATAATTCACCCCTCCACTTT. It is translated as CASSTDGGAYNSPLHF.

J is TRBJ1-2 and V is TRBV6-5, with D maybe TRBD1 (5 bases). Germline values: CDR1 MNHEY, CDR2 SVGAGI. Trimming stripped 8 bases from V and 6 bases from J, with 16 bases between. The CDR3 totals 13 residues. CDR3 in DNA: TGTGCCAGCGCAGGGACTCTTAAGAATGGCTACACCTTC. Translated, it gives CASAGTLKNGYTF.

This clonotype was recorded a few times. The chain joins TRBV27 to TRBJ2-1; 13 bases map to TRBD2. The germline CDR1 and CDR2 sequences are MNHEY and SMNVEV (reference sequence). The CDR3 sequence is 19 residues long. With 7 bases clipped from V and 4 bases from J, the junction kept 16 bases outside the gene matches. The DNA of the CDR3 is TGTGCCAGCACCTCATATATGACCGGGACTAGCGGGAATTACAATGAGCAGTTCTTC. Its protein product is CASTSYMTGTSGNYNEQFF.

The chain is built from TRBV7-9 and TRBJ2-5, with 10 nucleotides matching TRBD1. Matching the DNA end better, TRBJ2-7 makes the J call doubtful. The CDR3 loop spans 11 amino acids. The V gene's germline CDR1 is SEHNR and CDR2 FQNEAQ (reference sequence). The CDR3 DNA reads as TGTGCCAGCGGGGACAGGGGCGAGCAGTACTTC. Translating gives CASGDRGEQYF.

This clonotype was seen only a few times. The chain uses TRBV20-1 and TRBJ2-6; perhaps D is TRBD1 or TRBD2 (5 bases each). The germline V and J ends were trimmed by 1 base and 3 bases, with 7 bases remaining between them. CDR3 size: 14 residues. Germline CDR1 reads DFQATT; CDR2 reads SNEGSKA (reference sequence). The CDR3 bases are TGCAGTGCTAGAGGGGGGTATGGGGCCAACGTCCTGACTTTC. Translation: CSARGGYGANVLTF.

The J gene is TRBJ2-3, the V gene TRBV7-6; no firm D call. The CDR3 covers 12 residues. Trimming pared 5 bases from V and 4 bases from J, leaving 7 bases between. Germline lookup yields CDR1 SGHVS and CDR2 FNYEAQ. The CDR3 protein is CASSRAADTQYF. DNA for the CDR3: TGTGCCAGCAGCCGTGCGGCAGATACGCAGTATTTT.

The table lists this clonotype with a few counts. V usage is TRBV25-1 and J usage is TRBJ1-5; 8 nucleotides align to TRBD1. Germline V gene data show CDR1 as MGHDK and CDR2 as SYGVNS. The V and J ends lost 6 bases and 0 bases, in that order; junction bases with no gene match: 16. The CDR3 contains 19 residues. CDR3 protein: CASRGTPGQAPYSNQPQHF. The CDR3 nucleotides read TGTGCCAGCAGGGGTACCCCGGGACAGGCTCCTTATAGCAATCAGCCCCAGCATTTT.

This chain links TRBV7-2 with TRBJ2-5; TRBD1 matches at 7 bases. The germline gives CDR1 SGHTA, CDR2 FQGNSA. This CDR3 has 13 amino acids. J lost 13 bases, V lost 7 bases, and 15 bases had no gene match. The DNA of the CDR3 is TGTGCCAGCAACCAGGGGGAAATAGCCGGCGGGTACTTC. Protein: CASNQGEIAGGYF.

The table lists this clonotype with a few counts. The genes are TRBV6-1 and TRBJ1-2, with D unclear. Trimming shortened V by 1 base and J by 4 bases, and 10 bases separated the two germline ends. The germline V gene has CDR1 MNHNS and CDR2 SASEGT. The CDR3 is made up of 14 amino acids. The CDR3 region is CASSEGGVGYGYTF. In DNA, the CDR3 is TGTGCCAGCAGTGAAGGTGGGGTAGGCTATGGCTACACCTTC.

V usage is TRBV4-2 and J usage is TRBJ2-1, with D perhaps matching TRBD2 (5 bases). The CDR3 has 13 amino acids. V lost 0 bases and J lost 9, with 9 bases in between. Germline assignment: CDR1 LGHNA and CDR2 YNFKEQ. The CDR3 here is CASSQDLATEQFF. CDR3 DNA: TGTGCCAGCAGCCAAGATCTAGCAACTGAGCAGTTCTTC.

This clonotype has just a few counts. CDR3: CASSALADSYNEQFF. The CDR3 nucleotides read TGTGCCAGCAGCGCACTAGCGGACTCCTACAATGAGCAGTTCTTC. The chain joins TRBV9 to TRBJ2-1; 8 positions match TRBD2. The CDR3 extends over 15 amino acids. V shed 3 bases, J shed 0 bases, and the junction held 2 bases outside the gene matches. Germline CDR1 and CDR2: SGDLS and YYNGEE.

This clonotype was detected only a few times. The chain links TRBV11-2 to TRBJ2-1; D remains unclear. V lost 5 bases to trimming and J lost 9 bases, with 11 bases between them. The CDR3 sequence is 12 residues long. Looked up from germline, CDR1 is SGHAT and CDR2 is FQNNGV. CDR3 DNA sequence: TGTGCCAGCAGCCCCCTTTGGGGTGAGCAGTTCTTC. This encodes CASSPLWGEQFF.

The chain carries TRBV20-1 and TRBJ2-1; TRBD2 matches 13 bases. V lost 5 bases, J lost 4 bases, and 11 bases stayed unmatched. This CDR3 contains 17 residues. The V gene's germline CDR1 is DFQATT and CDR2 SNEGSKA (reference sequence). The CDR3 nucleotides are TGCAGTGCTCCGGGACTAGCGGGGACGGGGGTATACAATGAGCAGTTCTTC. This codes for CSAPGLAGTGVYNEQFF.

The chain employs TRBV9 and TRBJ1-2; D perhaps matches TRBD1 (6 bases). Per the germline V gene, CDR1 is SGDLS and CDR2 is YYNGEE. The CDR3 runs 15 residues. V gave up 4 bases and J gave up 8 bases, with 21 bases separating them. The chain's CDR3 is CASSSSGQGPRGYTF. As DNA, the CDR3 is TGTGCCAGCAGCAGCTCCGGGCAGGGGCCGCGGGGCTACACCTTC.

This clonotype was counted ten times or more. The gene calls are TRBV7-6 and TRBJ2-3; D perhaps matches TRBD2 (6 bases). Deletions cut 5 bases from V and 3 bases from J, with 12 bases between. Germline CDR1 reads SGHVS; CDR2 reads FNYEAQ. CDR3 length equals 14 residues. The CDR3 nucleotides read TGTGCCAGCAGCGGGGCTAGCGAGACAGATACGCAGTATTTT. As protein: CASSGASETDTQYF.

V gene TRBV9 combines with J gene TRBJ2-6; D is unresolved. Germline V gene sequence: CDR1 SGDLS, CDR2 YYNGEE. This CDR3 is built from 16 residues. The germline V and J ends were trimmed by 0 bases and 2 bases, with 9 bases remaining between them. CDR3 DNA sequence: TGTGCCAGCAGCGTAGTGCCTACCCCTGGGGCCAACGTCCTGACTTTC. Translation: CASSVVPTPGANVLTF. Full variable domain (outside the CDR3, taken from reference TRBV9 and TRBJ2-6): DSGVTQTPKHLITATGQRVTLRCSPRSGDLSVYWYQQSLDQGLQFLIQYYNGEERAKGNILERFSAQQFPDLHSELNLSSLELGDSALYFCASSVVPTPGANVLTFGAGSRLTVL.

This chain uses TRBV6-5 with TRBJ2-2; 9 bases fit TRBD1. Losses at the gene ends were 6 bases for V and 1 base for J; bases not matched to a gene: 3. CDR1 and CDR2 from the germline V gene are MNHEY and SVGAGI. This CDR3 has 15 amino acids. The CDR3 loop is CASRTTGGNTGELFF. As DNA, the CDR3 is TGTGCCAGCAGAACGACAGGGGGGAACACCGGGGAGCTGTTTTTT.

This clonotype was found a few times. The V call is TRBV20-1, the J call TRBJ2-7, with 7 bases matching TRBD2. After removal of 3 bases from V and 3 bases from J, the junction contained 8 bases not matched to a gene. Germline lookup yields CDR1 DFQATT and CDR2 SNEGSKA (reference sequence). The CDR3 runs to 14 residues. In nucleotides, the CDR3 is TGCAGTGCTAGGGACGCGGGGGTCAACTACGAGCAGTACTTC. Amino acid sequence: CSARDAGVNYEQYF.

This CDR3 is CATRLSDGEQYF. DNA of the CDR3: TGTGCCACCAGGCTCAGCGATGGCGAGCAGTACTTC. V gene TRBV24-1 combines with J gene TRBJ2-7; D remains ambiguous. This CDR3 is built from 12 residues. The V gene lost 7 bases and the J gene lost 6 bases, with 12 bases spanning the gap. In germline, CDR1 is KGHDR, CDR2 SFDVKD.